This T cell receptor beta chain is from a study of identical twins. Healthy Caucasians supplied all donations. This clonotype was counted only a few times. Antigen specificity is unknown. TCRdb itself ran the 5' RACE reads through MiXCR, one entry per CDR3 protein. Altogether approximately 890,000 distinct CDR3 sequences are present, roughly 12% being singletons, with the ten largest covering around 1.5%. Germline CDR1 DFQATT, CDR2 SNEGSKA (reference sequence). This CDR3 has 12 residues. Between the trimmed V and J ends, which lost 3 bases and 8 bases, there was a span of 13 bases. Study-wide findings and caveats: Recombination models fit unrelated individuals' TCR alpha sharing but underestimated twins'. Beta clonotypes that were abundant in cord blood contained fewer insertions, a pattern absent from memory repertoires.

The data also belong to a second study, concerning yellow fever vaccine responses in identical twins. From that study: Reported findings indicate that twins' vaccine T cell responses seemed partially convergent, partially personalized.

This TCR came from a woman between 18 and 29 years old in good health. The sequencing input was PBMCs. The chain is built from TRBV20-1 and TRBJ1-1; D is unclear. CDR3 sequence: CSARGPAAEAFF. CDR3 nucleotides: TGCAGTGCTAGGGGCCCTGCAGCCGAAGCTTTCTTT.